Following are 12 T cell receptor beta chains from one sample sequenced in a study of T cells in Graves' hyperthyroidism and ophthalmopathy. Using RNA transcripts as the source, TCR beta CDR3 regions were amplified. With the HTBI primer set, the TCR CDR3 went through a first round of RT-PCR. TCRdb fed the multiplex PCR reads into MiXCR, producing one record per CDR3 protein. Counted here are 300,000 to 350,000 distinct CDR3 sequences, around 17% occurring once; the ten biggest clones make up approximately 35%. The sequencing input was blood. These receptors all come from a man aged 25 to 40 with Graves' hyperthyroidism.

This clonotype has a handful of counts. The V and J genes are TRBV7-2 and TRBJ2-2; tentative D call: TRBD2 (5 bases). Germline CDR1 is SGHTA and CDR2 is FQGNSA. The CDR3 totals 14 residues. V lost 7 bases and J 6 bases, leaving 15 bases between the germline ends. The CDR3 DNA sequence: TGTGCCAGCATCTGGGCTGCGGAGGCCGGGGAGCTGTTTTTT. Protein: CASIWAAEAGELFF.

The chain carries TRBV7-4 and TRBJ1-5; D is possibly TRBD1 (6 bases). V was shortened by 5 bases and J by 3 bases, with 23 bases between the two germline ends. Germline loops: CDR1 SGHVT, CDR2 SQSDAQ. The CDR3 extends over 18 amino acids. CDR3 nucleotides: TGTGCCAGCAGCCAAAATGGAGCAGGGGATGGAGTCAATCAGCCCCAGCATTTT. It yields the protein CASSQNGAGDGVNQPQHF.

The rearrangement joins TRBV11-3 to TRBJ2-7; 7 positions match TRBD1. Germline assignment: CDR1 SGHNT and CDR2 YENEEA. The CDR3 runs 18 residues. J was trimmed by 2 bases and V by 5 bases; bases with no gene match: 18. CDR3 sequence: CASSQGGSQGKGTYEQYF. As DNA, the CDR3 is TGTGCCAGCAGCCAAGGGGGCAGCCAAGGAAAGGGGACCTACGAGCAGTACTTC.

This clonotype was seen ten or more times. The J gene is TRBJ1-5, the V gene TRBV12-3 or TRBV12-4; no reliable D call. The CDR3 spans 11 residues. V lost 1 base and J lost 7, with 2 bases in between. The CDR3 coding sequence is TGTGCCAGCAGTTTAGACCAGCCCCAGCATTTT. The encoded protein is CASSLDQPQHF.

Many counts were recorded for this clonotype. This CDR3 is CASSLRGGNQPQHF. CDR3 coding DNA: TGTGCCAGCAGTTTAAGGGGGGGCAATCAGCCCCAGCATTTT. The genes are TRBV12-3 or TRBV12-4 and TRBJ1-5; perhaps TRBD1 as D (6 bases). CDR3 length equals 14 residues. V was pared by 2 bases and J by 2 bases, with 7 bases between.

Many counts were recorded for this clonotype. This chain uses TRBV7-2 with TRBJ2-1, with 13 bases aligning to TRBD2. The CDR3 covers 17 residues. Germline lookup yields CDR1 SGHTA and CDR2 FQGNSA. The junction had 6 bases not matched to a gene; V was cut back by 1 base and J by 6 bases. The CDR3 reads CASSLVGTSGISNEQFF. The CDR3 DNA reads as TGTGCCAGCAGCTTAGTCGGGACTAGCGGGATATCCAATGAGCAGTTCTTC.

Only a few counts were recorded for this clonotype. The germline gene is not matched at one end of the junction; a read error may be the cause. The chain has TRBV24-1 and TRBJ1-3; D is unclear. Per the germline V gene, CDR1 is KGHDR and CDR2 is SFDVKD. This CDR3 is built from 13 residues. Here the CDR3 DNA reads TGTGCCACCAGTGGAACGCCTGGGAACACCATATGTTTT. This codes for CATSGTPGNTICF.

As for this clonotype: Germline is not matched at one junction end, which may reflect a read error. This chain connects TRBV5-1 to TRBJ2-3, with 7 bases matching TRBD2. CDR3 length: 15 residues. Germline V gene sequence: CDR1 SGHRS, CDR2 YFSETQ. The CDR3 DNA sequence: TGTGCCAGCAGCGTAGCGGGCGGATTCACAGATACGCAGTATTTT. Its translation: CASSVAGGFTDTQYF.

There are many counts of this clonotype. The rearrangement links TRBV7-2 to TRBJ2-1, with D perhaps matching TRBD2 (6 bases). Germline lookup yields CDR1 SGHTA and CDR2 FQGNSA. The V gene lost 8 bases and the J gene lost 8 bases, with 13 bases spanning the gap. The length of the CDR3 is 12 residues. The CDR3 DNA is TGTGCCAGCTCCCGTTGGGGGGATGAGCAGTTCTTC. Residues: CASSRWGDEQFF.

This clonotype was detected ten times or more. The CDR3 reads CATSMAGTSGEKLFF. The CDR3 nucleotides are TGTGCCACCAGCATGGCCGGGACTTCTGGGGAAAAACTGTTTTTT. The V call is TRBV15, the J call TRBJ1-4; D possibly corresponds to TRBD1 (5 bases). The V gene's germline CDR1 is LNHNV and CDR2 YYDKDF (reference sequence). V was shortened by 4 bases and J by 8 bases, with 17 bases between the two germline ends. This CDR3 spans 15 amino acids.

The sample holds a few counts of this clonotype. The CDR3 DNA reads as TGTGCCAGCAGCCCACCTGCGGGCGGCCCGAATGAAAAACTGTTTTTT. As protein: CASSPPAGGPNEKLFF. The chain combines TRBV3-1 with TRBJ1-4; D uncertain. Germline assignment: CDR1 LGHDT and CDR2 YNNKEL (reference sequence). The CDR3 runs 16 residues. The germline V and J ends were trimmed by 4 bases and 5 bases, with 17 bases remaining between them.

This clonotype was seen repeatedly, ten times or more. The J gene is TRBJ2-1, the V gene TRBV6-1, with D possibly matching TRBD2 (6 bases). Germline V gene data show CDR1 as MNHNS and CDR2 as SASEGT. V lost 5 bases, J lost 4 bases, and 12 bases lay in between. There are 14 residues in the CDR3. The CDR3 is CASSTRDFYNEQFF. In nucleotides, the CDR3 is TGTGCCAGCAGTACCAGGGACTTTTACAATGAGCAGTTCTTC.